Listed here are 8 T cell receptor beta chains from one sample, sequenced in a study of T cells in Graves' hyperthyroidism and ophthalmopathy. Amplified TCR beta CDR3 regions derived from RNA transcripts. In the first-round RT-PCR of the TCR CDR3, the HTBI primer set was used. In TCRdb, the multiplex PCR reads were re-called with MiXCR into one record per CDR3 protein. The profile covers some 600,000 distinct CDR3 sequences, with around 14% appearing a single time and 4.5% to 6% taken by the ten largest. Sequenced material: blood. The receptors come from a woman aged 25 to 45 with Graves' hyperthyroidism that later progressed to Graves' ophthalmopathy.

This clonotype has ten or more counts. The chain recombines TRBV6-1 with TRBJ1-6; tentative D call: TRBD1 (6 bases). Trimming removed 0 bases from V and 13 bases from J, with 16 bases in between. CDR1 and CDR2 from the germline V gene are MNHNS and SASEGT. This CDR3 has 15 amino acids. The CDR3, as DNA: TGTGCCAGCAGTGAAGCGAGGGACATAGGGTGGCCCCTCCACTTT. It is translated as CASSEARDIGWPLHF.

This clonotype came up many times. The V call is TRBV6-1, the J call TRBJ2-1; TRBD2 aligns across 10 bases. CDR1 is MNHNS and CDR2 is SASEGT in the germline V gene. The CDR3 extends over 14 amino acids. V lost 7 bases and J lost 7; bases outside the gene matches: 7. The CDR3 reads CASIDLAGDNEQFF. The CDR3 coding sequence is TGTGCCAGCATTGATCTAGCGGGAGATAATGAGCAGTTCTTC.

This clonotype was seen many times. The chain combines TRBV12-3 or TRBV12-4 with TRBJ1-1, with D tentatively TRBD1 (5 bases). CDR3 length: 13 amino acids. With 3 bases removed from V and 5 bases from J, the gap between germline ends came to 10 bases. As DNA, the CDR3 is TGTGCCAGCAGTTTTACGGGGGTAACTGAAGCTTTCTTT. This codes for CASSFTGVTEAFF.

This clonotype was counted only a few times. The CDR3 DNA reads TGTGCCAGCAGCCCTTCGCGGGGTAGGGGGGAGCTGTTTTTT. Its translation: CASSPSRGRGELFF. V usage is TRBV3-1 and J usage is TRBJ2-2; maybe TRBD2 (6 bases). CDR1 is LGHDT and CDR2 is YNNKEL in the germline V gene (reference sequence). This CDR3 is built from 14 residues. Trimming stripped 4 bases from V and 8 bases from J, with 14 bases between.

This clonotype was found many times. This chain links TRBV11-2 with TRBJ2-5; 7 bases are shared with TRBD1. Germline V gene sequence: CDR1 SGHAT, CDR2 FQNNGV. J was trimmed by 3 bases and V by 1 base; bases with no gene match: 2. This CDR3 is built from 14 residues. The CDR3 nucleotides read TGTGCCAGCAGCTTAGGGGACAGAAAAGAGACCCAGTACTTC. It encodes CASSLGDRKETQYF.

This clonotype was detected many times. CDR3 loop: CAGAGASGYNEQFF. The CDR3 coding sequence is TGTGCCGGGGCAGGGGCCTCCGGCTACAATGAGCAGTTCTTC. The J gene is TRBJ2-1, the V gene TRBV30, with a weak D call TRBD1 (6 bases). The CDR3 covers 14 residues. V was cut by 8 bases and J by 3 bases, with 17 bases left in between. Germline V lookup: CDR1 GTSNPN, CDR2 SVGIG (reference sequence).

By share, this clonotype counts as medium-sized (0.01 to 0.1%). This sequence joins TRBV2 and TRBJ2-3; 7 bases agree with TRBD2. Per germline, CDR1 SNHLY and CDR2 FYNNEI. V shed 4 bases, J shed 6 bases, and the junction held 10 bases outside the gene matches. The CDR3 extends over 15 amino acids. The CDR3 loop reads CASSASSGGADTQYF. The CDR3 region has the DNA TGTGCCAGCAGTGCGTCTAGCGGCGGGGCGGATACGCAGTATTTT.

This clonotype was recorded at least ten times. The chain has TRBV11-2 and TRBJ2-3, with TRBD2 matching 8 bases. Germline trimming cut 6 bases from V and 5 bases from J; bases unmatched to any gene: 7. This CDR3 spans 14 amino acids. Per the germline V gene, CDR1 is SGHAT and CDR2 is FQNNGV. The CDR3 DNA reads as TGTGCCAGCAGTCAAGGACTAGCCGGAGATACGCAGTATTTT. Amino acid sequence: CASSQGLAGDTQYF.